The next 22 T cell receptor beta chains were all read from a single sample in a study of tumor and adjacent non-tumor tissue in lung cancer. The library came from three nested PCR rounds adapted from ARM-PCR protocols. TCRdb re-analysed the multiplex PCR reads in MiXCR, keeping a single row per CDR3 protein. The repertoire includes some 80,000 distinct CDR3 sequences, more than 65% of them detected once, and roughly 22% sits in the top ten. RNA was extracted from bulk tissue without any cell sorting. This non-tumor lung sample came from over 3 cm beyond the tumor edge. Sequencing input: distant non-tumor lung tissue. The receptor source for this set is a woman between 45 and 65 years old with non-small cell lung cancer.

This clonotype has a count of ten or more. The CDR3 loop is CSVRPQGGEKLFF. In DNA form, the CDR3 reads TGCAGCGTCCGCCCACAGGGGGGGGAAAAACTGTTTTTT. This chain uses TRBV29-1 with TRBJ1-4, with 8 nucleotides matching TRBD1. V lost 6 bases and J lost 8; bases outside the gene matches: 8. The germline gives CDR1 SQVTM, CDR2 ANQGSEA. The CDR3 loop spans 13 amino acids.

For this clonotype: The missing conserved phenylalanine or tryptophan at the end of this CDR3 makes a read error likely. The genes are TRBV12-3 or TRBV12-4 and TRBJ2-2; 8 bases map to TRBD1. The CDR3 extends over 16 amino acids. The CDR3 region is CVSSLGTGTNTGELFV. The CDR3 nucleotides read TGCGTCAGCAGTTTAGGGACAGGTACAAACACCGGGGAGCTGTTTGTT.

Remarks on this clonotype: One end of the junction fails to match germline, which may point to a read error. The V and J genes are TRBV12-3 or TRBV12-4 and TRBJ2-3; tentatively, D is TRBD1 (5 bases). The CDR3 has 18 residues. The CDR3 DNA sequence: TGTGCCAGCAGTTCGAGAGATCTGGCCCTGCAGGGCGCAGATACGCATTATTTT. Translation: CASSSRDLALQGADTHYF.

Details on this clonotype: A clone one base away is much larger, so this may be a read error. This sequence joins TRBV20-1 and TRBJ2-1; weak D call: TRBD1 (6 bases). Germline CDR1 and CDR2: DFQATT and SNEGSKA (reference sequence). The CDR3 has 15 residues. The CDR3 nucleotides read TGCAGTGCCAGGCTTCCGGGACACGACTACAATGAGCTGTTCTTC. Its protein product is CSARLPGHDYNELFF.

Notes on this clonotype: The CDR3 end shows no conserved phenylalanine or tryptophan, and so a read error is likely. The rearrangement joins TRBV6-5 to TRBJ1-6; 9 nucleotides agree with TRBD1. This CDR3 is built from 15 residues. Losses at the gene ends were 9 bases for V and 6 bases for J; bases not matched to a gene: 9. CDR1 is MNHEY, CDR2 SVGAGI, per germline. The CDR3 is CASGQPGQGNSPLHI. The CDR3 DNA follows: TGTGCCAGTGGCCAACCGGGACAGGGTAATTCACCCCTCCACATT.

This clonotype was seen many times. This sequence joins TRBV15 and TRBJ2-5; D assignment may be TRBD1 or TRBD2 (5 bases each). Looked up from germline, CDR1 is LNHNV and CDR2 is YYDKDF (reference sequence). Trimming left V 4 bases short and J 0 bases short, with 15 bases between. The CDR3 has 16 residues. The CDR3 is CATSKRGPGYQETQYF. The CDR3 nucleotides are TGTGCCACCAGCAAACGAGGGCCAGGGTACCAAGAGACCCAGTACTTC.

As concerns this clonotype: No conserved phenylalanine or tryptophan ends this CDR3, so it is likely a read error. The chain joins TRBV20-1 to TRBJ1-1; no reliable D call. Germline V lookup: CDR1 DFQATT, CDR2 SNEGSKA (reference sequence). V was shortened by 0 bases and J by 7 bases, with 15 bases between the two germline ends. The CDR3 contains 14 residues. CDR3 coding DNA: TGCAGTGCTAGAGATATTGGAACGGGAGATGAAGCTTTCTTA. This codes for CSARDIGTGDEAFL.

A few counts support this clonotype. One end of the junction varies from germline; a read error may be responsible. The rearrangement uses TRBV11-2 and TRBJ2-1; the match to TRBD2 covers 10 bases. The CDR3 has 16 residues. Looked up from germline, CDR1 is SGHAT and CDR2 is FQNNGV. CDR3 region: CANRPSGSGYSNEQLF. DNA of the CDR3: TGTGCCAACCGACCTAGCGGGAGTGGCTATTCCAATGAGCAGTTATTC.

This clonotype has a count of ten or more. The chain uses TRBV20-1 and TRBJ2-7; 9 bases map to TRBD1. Germline V gene lookup returns CDR1 DFQATT and CDR2 SNEGSKA (reference sequence). The CDR3 is 18 amino acids. The V and J ends lost 0 bases and 0 bases, in that order; junction bases with no gene match: 12. The CDR3 region is CSARDYFRGTGRSYEQYF. The CDR3 nucleotides are TGCAGTGCTAGAGATTATTTTCGAGGGACAGGGCGCTCCTACGAGCAGTACTTC.

V and J are TRBV11-2 and TRBJ2-1; D may be TRBD2 (5 bases). This CDR3 is built from 13 residues. Germline V gene lookup returns CDR1 SGHAT and CDR2 FQNNGV. CDR3: CTNSLENAGEQFF. As DNA, the CDR3 is TGTACCAACAGTTTAGAGAATGCGGGTGAGCAGTTCTTC.

On this clonotype: Lacking the conserved final phenylalanine or tryptophan, this CDR3 likely reflects a read error. This chain connects TRBV29-1 to TRBJ1-5, with TRBD1 matching 8 bases. CDR1 and CDR2 from the germline V gene are SQVTM and ANQGSEA. The CDR3 is made up of 14 amino acids. V shed 6 bases and J 11 bases; nucleotides not matched to a gene: 15. The CDR3 nucleotides read TGCAGCGTAGCTGACAGGGGAATCAATCAATCCCAGCATTTA. It yields the protein CSVADRGINQSQHL.

As for this clonotype: In this CDR3 the conserved last residue, phenylalanine or tryptophan, is missing, so a read error is likely. This chain connects TRBV20-1 to TRBJ2-5; D not certain. The germline CDR1 and CDR2 sequences are DFQATT and SNEGSKA (reference sequence). CDR3 length: 12 amino acids. CDR3: CGALLRQETQYL. As DNA, the CDR3 is TGCGGTGCCCTCTTGCGGCAAGAGACCCAGTACTTA.

This clonotype has just one count. At one end, the junction sequence differs from germline, possibly due to a read error. This chain links TRBV11-3 with TRBJ2-1; a possible D gene is TRBD2 (5 bases). The CDR3 contains 13 residues. Germline V gene sequence: CDR1 SGHNT, CDR2 YENEEA. The CDR3 DNA is TGTGCCAACAGCTTAGTGGACGAGGGTGAGAAGTTCTTC. Encoded protein: CANSLVDEGEKFF.

This clonotype showed up many times. The CDR3 DNA sequence: TGTGCCAGCAGTTACGGGTCGAACGAAGAGACCCAGTACTTC. Translation gives CASSYGSNEETQYF. This chain connects TRBV6-6 to TRBJ2-5; no firm D call. Germline V gene lookup returns CDR1 MNHNY and CDR2 SVGAGI (reference sequence). V lost 2 bases to trimming and J lost 3 bases, with 10 bases between them. This CDR3 spans 14 amino acids.

Regarding this clonotype: A read error is possible here, since a much larger clone lies one base away. The V gene is TRBV12-3 or TRBV12-4, the J gene TRBJ2-1; 7 bases agree with TRBD2. V trimming: 5 bases; J trimming: 3 bases; junction bases outside the gene matches: 13. This CDR3 has 17 residues. The CDR3 region is CASSLDVLASRYNEQFF. For the CDR3, the DNA is TGTGCCAGCAGTCTCGATGTACTAGCGTCGCGCTACAATGAGCAGTTCTTC.

The V and J genes are TRBV5-4 and TRBJ1-2, with 7 bases fitting TRBD1. The CDR3 is made up of 14 amino acids. The junction had 14 bases not matched to a gene; V was cut back by 10 bases and J by 5 bases. Germline lookup yields CDR1 SGHNT and CDR2 YYREEE (reference sequence). In DNA, the CDR3 is TGTGCCGCCAGCCTAGGGACAGACCAATATGGCTACACCTTC. Translating gives CAASLGTDQYGYTF.

The V call is TRBV9, the J call TRBJ2-7, with D perhaps TRBD2 (5 bases). V was clipped by 4 bases and J by 0 bases, with 8 bases between them. The CDR3 is made up of 13 amino acids. CDR1 SGDLS and CDR2 YYNGEE come from the germline V gene. The CDR3 DNA sequence: TGTGCCAGCAGCATCCGGGACTCCTACGAGCAGTACTTC. Encoded protein: CASSIRDSYEQYF.

A note on this clonotype: One end of the junction fails to match germline, which may point to a read error. This chain connects TRBV11-2 to TRBJ2-1; 9 bases fit TRBD1. The CDR3 is made up of 16 amino acids. Germline V CDR1 and CDR2: SGHAT, FQNNGV. Here the CDR3 reads CASSLEMGQGMNGQFF. The CDR3 DNA reads as TGTGCCAGCAGCTTAGAGATGGGACAGGGTATGAATGGGCAGTTCTTC.

The CDR3 coding sequence is TGTGCCAGCAGCCAGGGACTAGCGGGGGACGAGCAGTACTTC. The encoded protein is CASSQGLAGDEQYF. The V and J genes are TRBV7-2 and TRBJ2-7, with 14 bases fitting TRBD2. Trimming at V came to 5 bases and at J to 5 bases, leaving 2 bases not matched to a gene. The CDR3 is made up of 14 amino acids. Germline lookup yields CDR1 SGHTA and CDR2 FQGNSA.

The CDR3 DNA sequence: TGTGCCAGCAGCCCCCACAGTCCCTTGGAAAAACAATTTTTT. This sequence encodes CASSPHSPLEKQFF. J is TRBJ1-4 and V is TRBV12-3 or TRBV12-4; D is ambiguous. V was cut by 6 bases and J by 17 bases, with 25 bases left in between. This CDR3 spans 14 amino acids.

With regard to this clonotype: The junction departs from the called germline gene at one end, perhaps through a read error. The chain carries TRBV6-1 and TRBJ2-7; D may be TRBD1 (5 bases). Germline values: CDR1 MNHNS, CDR2 SASEGT. The CDR3 has 14 residues. CDR3: CASSATDMGYEQHF. CDR3 DNA sequence: TGTGCCAGCAGTGCCACGGACATGGGCTACGAGCAGCACTTC.

The J gene is TRBJ2-1, the V gene TRBV11-2; D possibly matches TRBD1 or TRBD2 (5 bases each). The CDR3 totals 17 residues. Germline V gives CDR1 SGHAT, CDR2 FQNNGV. V gave up 10 bases and J gave up 2 bases, with 24 bases separating them. This CDR3 reads CANSLVGTPFAYNEQFF. CDR3 DNA: TGTGCCAATAGCTTAGTTGGGACCCCCTTTGCCTACAATGAGCAGTTCTTC.